Following are 16 T cell receptor beta chains from one sample sequenced in a study of Ad26.COV2.S vaccination and SARS-CoV-2 variants. Clones were sequenced by immunoSEQ multiplex PCR, and TCRdb holds only the in-frame ones, with some missing. This sample has about 680,000 clones; 70% to 90% occur once, and the top ten carry around 1.4%. Treatment indicated: some 20 received Ad26.COV2.S at low or high dose, single or two shots; 5 received placebo; per-sample allocation not given. Sampling was done on day 63 after the first vaccine or placebo injection. Sample: peripheral blood, taken in a trial of Ad26.COV2.S vaccine versus placebo. The origin of the receptors is a person aged 18-65 years who received the Ad26.COV2.S COVID-19 vaccine or a placebo.

V is TRBV27 and J is TRBJ1-6; 8 bases map to TRBD1. The CDR3 is made up of 15 amino acids. V lost 5 bases to trimming and J lost 5 bases; unmatched junction nucleotides: 5. Per germline, CDR1 MNHEY and CDR2 SMNVEV (reference sequence). The CDR3 region is CASSPDRGDNSPLHF. In DNA form, the CDR3 reads TGTGCCAGCAGTCCAGACAGGGGTGATAATTCACCCCTCCACTTT.

This rearrangement joins TRBV3-1 (or the pseudogene TRBV3-2) to TRBJ2-2; TRBD2 is a possible D gene (6 bases). Germline CDR1 reads LGHDT; CDR2 reads YNNKEL (reference sequence). The CDR3 contains 14 residues. Trimming stripped 0 bases from V and 6 bases from J, with 8 bases between. In nucleotides, the CDR3 is TGTGCCAGCAGCCAAGAGGCGGGGTCCGGGGAGCTGTTTTTT. Its translation: CASSQEAGSGELFF.

The chain employs TRBV4-3 and TRBJ1-4; D is perhaps TRBD1 (5 bases). From germline, CDR1 is LGHNA and CDR2 YSLEER. This CDR3 has 16 residues. The germline V and J ends were trimmed by 1 base and 10 bases, with 19 bases remaining between them. Here the CDR3 DNA reads TGCGCCAGCAGCCAAGTCCCCGGGACCGGGGTAGCAAAACTGTTTTTT. Translation gives CASSQVPGTGVAKLFF.

This chain joins TRBV15 and TRBJ2-2, with D possibly TRBD1 on 6 matching bases. The CDR3 extends over 16 amino acids. Trimming shortened V by 4 bases and J by 3 bases, and 15 bases separated the two germline ends. Germline CDR1 and CDR2: LNHNV and YYDKDF (reference sequence). The DNA of the CDR3 is TGTGCCACCAGCAAAGGACAGCTCGACTACACCGGGGAGCTGTTTTTT. Protein sequence: CATSKGQLDYTGELFF.

In this sample, this clone turned up once. The chain employs TRBV5-1 and TRBJ2-5; the D is unclear. The germline V gene has CDR1 SGHRS and CDR2 YFSETQ. V lost 0 bases, J lost 0 bases, and 6 bases lay in between. The CDR3 has 14 amino acids. CDR3 in amino acids: CASSLEVYQETQYF. The DNA of the CDR3 is TGCGCCAGCAGCTTGGAAGTCTACCAAGAGACCCAGTACTTC.

Note on this clone: The same CDR3 arises from other DNA sequences in this sample as well. This chain joins TRBV6-5 and TRBJ1-1; no clear D. Per the germline V gene, CDR1 is MNHEY and CDR2 is SVGAGI. There are 11 residues in the CDR3. V lost 9 bases and J 1 base, leaving 6 bases between the germline ends. DNA for the CDR3: TGTGCCAGTCGTGAGAACACTGAAGCTTTCTTT. It encodes CASRENTEAFF.

This sequence joins TRBV4-2 and TRBJ2-7; 10 bases are shared with TRBD1. V was pared by 1 base and J by 4 bases, with 7 bases of the junction left unmatched. The length of the CDR3 is 16 residues. Germline V lookup: CDR1 LGHNA, CDR2 YNFKEQ. CDR3 nucleotide sequence: TGTGCCAGCAGCCAAGTTTCCGGGACAGGGGTTTACGAGCAGTACTTC. Translated: CASSQVSGTGVYEQYF.

The chain uses TRBV18 and TRBJ2-1, with D tentatively TRBD1 or TRBD2 (5 bases each). Trimming stripped 3 bases from V and 8 bases from J, with 11 bases between. The germline gives CDR1 KGHSH, CDR2 LQKENI. The CDR3 runs 13 residues. The CDR3 sequence is CASSPSRDHEQFF. CDR3 sequence (DNA): TGTGCCAGCTCACCGTCAAGGGACCATGAGCAGTTCTTC.

CDR3 nucleotides: TGTGCCAGCAGTGAAGCCAGGGGGGGCTACGAGCAGTACTTC. Amino acids: CASSEARGGYEQYF. The chain combines TRBV25-1 with TRBJ2-7; D might be TRBD1 or TRBD2, each matching 7 bases. The germline CDR1 and CDR2 sequences are MGHDK and SYGVNS. The V and J ends lost 2 bases and 3 bases respectively, with 11 bases between them. The CDR3 is made up of 14 amino acids.

The V gene is TRBV6-5, the J gene TRBJ2-7; D gene uncertain. Germline V lookup: CDR1 MNHEY, CDR2 SVGAGI. The ends were cut back, 6 bases at V and 3 bases at J, with 9 bases in the middle. This CDR3 region has 12 residues. The CDR3: CASSRSLYEQYF. For the CDR3, the DNA is TGTGCCAGCAGCCGCAGCCTCTACGAGCAGTACTTC.

The chain links TRBV4-2 to TRBJ1-1; D not resolved. CDR1 is LGHNA and CDR2 is YNFKEQ in the germline V gene. V lost 0 bases to trimming and J lost 8 bases, with 13 bases between them. CDR3 length: 14 residues. Here the CDR3 reads CASSQEKAGREAFF. In nucleotides, the CDR3 is TGTGCCAGCAGCCAAGAAAAGGCAGGCAGGGAAGCTTTCTTT.

The chain links TRBV2 to TRBJ1-5, with D perhaps TRBD1 (5 bases). Germline V gives CDR1 SNHLY, CDR2 FYNNEI. V was pared by 6 bases and J by 7 bases, with 16 bases between. This CDR3 comprises 14 residues. In DNA, the CDR3 is TGTGCCAGCAGCGCTACAGGTTGGGCACAGCCCCAGCATTTT. Protein product: CASSATGWAQPQHF.

The chain links TRBV18 to TRBJ1-3, with a tentative D call TRBD1 (5 bases). The CDR3 extends over 16 amino acids. Trimming left V 3 bases short and J 0 bases short, with 12 bases between. The germline V gene has CDR1 KGHSH and CDR2 LQKENI. CDR3 bases: TGTGCCAGCTCACCGTGGGGCGGTACCTCTGGAAACACCATATATTTT. Its protein is CASSPWGGTSGNTIYF.

The rearrangement joins TRBV7-8 to TRBJ2-5, with 13 bases fitting TRBD2. Per germline, CDR1 SGHVS and CDR2 FQNEAQ. The CDR3 has 14 residues. V was clipped by 6 bases and J by 10 bases; unmatched bases: 8. In DNA form, the CDR3 reads TGTGCCAGCAGGTTCGGACTAGCGGGAGAGGACCAGTACTTC. Protein: CASRFGLAGEDQYF.

The chain links TRBV6-1 to TRBJ2-5, with D hard to call. V was shortened by 2 bases and J by 6 bases, with 4 bases between the two germline ends. CDR3 length: 11 amino acids. Per germline, CDR1 MNHNS and CDR2 SASEGT. The CDR3 reads CASSEIKTQYF. CDR3 nucleotides: TGTGCCAGCAGTGAAATAAAGACCCAGTACTTC.

The chain uses TRBV18 and TRBJ1-6; D gene ambiguous. The CDR3 extends over 15 amino acids. Germline V gene lookup returns CDR1 KGHSH and CDR2 LQKENI. Trimming shortened V by 6 bases and J by 10 bases, and 19 bases separated the two germline ends. Here the CDR3 reads CASSPGSPADSPLHF. The CDR3 DNA sequence: TGTGCCAGCTCCCCGGGCAGTCCAGCCGACTCACCCCTCCACTTT.